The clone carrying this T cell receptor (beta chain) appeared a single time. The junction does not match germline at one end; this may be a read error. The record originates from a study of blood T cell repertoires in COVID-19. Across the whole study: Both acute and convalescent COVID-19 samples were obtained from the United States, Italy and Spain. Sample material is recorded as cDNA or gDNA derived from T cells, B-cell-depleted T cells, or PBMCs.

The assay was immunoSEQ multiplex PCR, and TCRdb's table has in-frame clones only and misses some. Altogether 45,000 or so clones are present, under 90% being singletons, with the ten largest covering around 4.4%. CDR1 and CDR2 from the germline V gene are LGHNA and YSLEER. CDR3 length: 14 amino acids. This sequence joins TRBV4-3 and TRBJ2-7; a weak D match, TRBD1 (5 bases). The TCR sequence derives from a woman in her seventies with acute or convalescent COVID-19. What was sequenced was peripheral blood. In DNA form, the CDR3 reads TGCGCCACCAGCCGGCAGGGCGGCCCCTACGAGCAGTACTTC. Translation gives CATSRQGGPYEQYF.